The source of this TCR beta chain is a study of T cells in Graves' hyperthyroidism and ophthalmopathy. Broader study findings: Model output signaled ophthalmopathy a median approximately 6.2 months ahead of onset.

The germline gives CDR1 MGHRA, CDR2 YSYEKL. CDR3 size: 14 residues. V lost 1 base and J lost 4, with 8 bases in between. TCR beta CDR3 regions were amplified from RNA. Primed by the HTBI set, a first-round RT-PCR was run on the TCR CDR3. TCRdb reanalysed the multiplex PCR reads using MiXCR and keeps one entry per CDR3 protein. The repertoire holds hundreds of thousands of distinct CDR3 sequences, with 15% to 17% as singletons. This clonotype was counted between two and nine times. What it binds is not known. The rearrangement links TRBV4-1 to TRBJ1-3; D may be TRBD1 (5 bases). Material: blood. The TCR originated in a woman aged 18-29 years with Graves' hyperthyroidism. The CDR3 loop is CASSQAGVGNTIYF. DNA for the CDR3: TGCGCCAGCAGCCAAGCGGGGGTAGGAAACACCATATATTTT.